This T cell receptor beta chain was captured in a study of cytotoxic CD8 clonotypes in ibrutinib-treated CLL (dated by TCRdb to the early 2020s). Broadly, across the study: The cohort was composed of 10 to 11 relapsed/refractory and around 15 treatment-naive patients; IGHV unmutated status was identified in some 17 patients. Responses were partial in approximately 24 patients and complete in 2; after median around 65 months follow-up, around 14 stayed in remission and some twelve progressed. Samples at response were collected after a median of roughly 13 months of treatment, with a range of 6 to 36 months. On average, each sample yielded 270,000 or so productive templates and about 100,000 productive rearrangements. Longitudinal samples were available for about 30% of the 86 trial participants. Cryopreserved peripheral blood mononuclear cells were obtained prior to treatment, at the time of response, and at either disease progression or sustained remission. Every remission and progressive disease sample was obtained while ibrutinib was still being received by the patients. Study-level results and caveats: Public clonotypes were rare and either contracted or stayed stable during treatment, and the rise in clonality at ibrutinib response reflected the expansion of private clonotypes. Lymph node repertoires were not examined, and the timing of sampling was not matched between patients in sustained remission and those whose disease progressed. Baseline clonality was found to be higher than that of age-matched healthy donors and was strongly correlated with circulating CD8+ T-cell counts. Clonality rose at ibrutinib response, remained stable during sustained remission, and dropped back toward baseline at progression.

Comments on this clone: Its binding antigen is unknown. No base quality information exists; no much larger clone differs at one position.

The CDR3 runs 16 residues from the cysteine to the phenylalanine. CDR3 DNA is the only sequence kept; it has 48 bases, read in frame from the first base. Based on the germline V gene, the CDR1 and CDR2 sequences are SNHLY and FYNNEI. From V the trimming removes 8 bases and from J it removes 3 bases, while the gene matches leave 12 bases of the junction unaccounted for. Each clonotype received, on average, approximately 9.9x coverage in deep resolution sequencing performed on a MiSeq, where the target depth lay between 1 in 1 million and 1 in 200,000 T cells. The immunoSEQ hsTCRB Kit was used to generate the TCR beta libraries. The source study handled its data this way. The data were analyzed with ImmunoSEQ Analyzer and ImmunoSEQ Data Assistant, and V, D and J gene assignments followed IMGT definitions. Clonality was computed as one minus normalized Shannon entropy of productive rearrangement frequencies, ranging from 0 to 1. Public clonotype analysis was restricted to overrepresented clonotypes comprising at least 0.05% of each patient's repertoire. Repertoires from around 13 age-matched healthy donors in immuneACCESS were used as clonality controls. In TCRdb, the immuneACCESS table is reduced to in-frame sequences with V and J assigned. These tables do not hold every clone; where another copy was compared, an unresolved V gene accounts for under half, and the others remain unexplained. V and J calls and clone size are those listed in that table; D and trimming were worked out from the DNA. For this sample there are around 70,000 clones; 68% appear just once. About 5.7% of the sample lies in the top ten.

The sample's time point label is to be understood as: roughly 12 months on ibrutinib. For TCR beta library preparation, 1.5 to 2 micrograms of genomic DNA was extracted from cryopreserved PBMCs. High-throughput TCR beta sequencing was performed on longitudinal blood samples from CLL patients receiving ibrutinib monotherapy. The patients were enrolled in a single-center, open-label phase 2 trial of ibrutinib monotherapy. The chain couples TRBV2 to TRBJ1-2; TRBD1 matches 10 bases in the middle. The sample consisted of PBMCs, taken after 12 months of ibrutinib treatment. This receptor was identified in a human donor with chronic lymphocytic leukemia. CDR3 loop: CASRPAATGGYYGYTF. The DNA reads TGTGCCAGCCGCCCCGCCGCGACAGGGGGCTACTATGGCTACACCTTC.